This TCR beta chain was recorded in a study of blood T cell repertoires in COVID-19 (dated by TCRdb to the early 2020s). General notes on the study: Samples covering the acute and convalescent phases of COVID-19 were provided by collaborators in the United States, Italy and Spain. Nearly every sample came with metadata listing a de-identified subject ID, COVID-19 status, age in years and sex. The repertoires were made available in a free public database intended to serve as a resource for research on the immune response to SARS-CoV-2. The material from the prospective study consisted of cDNA or gDNA derived from T cells, B-cell-depleted T cells, or PBMCs. Where available, HLA class I and class II types were obtained from metadata supplied by the sample provider rather than from assay-based typing. Samples came from the ongoing ImmuneRACE study (first 160 participants) plus 1,254 subjects from 6 global collaborators. Deeply sampled blood TCRbeta repertoires from subjects exposed to, actively infected with, or recovered from COVID-19 were included in the dataset.

Comments on this clone: Its antigen is unknown. No much larger clone is present one base from it, and per-base qualities are unavailable.

TCRbeta CDR3 regions were amplified from genomic DNA by means of the immunoSEQ Assay, a bias-controlled multiplex PCR. As for the original processing: The number of nucleated cells in each sample was estimated from the amplification of reference gene primers within the assay. To quantify the absolute abundance of each unique TCRbeta CDR3 rearrangement, sequence reads were collapsed and filtered. For each sample, productive Simpson clonality was calculated as the square root of Simpson's diversity index across productive rearrangements. The table comes from immuneACCESS by way of TCRdb, which keeps in-frame sequences with V and J called. Part of the clones is missing from these tables; in studies checked, under half for an unresolved V gene and the rest for unknown reasons. Clonal size and the V and J genes are those of that table, whereas D and trimming came from the DNA. The sample table holds roughly 39,000 clones, of which approximately 79% were seen once. In total, the top ten clones hold roughly 21% of the sample.

Beyond this particular receptor, the publication reports: How much clinical and demographic metadata was included differed by source and by participant, and the metadata was provided uncurated.

Whole blood was collected in K2EDTA tubes by collaborating institutions according to the institutions' own protocols. For TCRbeta analysis, collaborator samples were shipped as frozen whole blood, as isolated PBMCs, or as DNA extracted from either sample type. The trim is 0 bases for V and 3 bases for J, with a gap of 6 bases between the germline ends. Including cysteine and phenylalanine, the CDR3 has 14 amino acids. CDR3 DNA only is kept here, 42 bases in frame from base 1. The germline V gene (reference sequence) supplies CDR1 MNHNY and CDR2 SVGAGI. The sample comprised peripheral blood. The origin of this receptor is a man in his 70s with acute or convalescent COVID-19. This chain joins TRBV6-6 to TRBJ1-5; the D gene remains uncertain. The CDR3 protein sequence reads: CASSYSAFNQPQHF. The nucleotide sequence reads as follows: TGTGCCAGCAGTTACTCGGCCTTCAATCAGCCCCAGCATTTT.